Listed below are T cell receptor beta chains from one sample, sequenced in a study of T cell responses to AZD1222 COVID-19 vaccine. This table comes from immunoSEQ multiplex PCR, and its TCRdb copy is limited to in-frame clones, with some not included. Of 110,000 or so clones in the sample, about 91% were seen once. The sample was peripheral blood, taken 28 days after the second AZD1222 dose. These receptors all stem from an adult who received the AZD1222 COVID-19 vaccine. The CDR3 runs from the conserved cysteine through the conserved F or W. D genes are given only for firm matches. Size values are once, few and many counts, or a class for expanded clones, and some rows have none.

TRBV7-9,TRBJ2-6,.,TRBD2,TGTGCCAGCAGCTCCCCACGGGGGGGCTCTGGGGCCAACGTCCTGACTTTC,CASSSPRGGSGANVLTF
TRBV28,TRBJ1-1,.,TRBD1,TGTGCCAGCAGTGGGACAGGGGGGACTGAAGCTTTCTTT,CASSGTGGTEAFF
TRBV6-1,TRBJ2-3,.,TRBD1,TGTGCCAGCAGTGAGTGGACAGGGAGCACAGATACGCAGTATTTT,CASSEWTGSTDTQYF
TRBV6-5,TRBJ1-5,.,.,TGTGCCAGCATCGCACATAATAGCAATCAGCCCCAGCATTTT,CASIAHNSNQPQHF
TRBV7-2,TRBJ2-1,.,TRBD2,TGTGCCAGCAGCGTAGCGGGGGGGCCATACAATGAGCAGTTCTTC,CASSVAGGPYNEQFF
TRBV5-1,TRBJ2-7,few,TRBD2,TGCGCCAGCAGCCCGGGAGGCTATGGGTTACACTACGAGCAGTACTTC,CASSPGGYGLHYEQYF
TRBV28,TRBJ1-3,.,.,TGTGCCACCTCCACGGAGAACTCTGGAAACACCATATATTTT,CATSTENSGNTIYF
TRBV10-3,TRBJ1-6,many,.,TGTGCCATCAGTCCCGGGACACCAGATAATTCACCCCTCCACTTT,CAISPGTPDNSPLHF
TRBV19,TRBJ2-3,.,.,TGTGCCAGTAGTCGAGCCCATACATTAATTAGCACAGATACGCAGTATTTT,CASSRAHTLISTDTQYF
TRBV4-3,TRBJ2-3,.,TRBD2,TGCGCCAGCAGCCATTCCGGGACTAGGTCGGATACGCAGTATTTT,CASSHSGTRSDTQYF